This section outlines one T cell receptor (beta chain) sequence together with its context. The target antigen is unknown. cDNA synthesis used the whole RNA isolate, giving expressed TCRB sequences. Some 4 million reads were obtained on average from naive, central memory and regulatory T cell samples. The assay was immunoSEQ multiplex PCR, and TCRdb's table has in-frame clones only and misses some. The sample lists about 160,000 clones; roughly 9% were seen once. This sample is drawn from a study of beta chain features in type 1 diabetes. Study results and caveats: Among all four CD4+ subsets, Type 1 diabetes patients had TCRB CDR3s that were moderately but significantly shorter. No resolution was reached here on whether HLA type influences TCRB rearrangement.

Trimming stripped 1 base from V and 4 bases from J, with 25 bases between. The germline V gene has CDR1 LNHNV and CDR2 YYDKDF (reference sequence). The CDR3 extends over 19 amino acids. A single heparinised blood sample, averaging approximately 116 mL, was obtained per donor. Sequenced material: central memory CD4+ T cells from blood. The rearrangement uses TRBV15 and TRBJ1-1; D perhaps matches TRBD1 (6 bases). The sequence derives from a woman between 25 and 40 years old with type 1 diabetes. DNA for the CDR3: TGTGCCACCAGCAGAGCGAAGCAGGGGCTCAATCGGTTTAGCACTGAAGCTTTCTTT. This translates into CATSRAKQGLNRFSTEAFF.